This paragraph covers one TCR beta chain sequence. Its antigen is undetermined. The data were obtained in a study of T cells in Graves' hyperthyroidism and ophthalmopathy. Findings and caveats of the study: Appearing also in blood were most of the thyroid clonotypes expanded above 0.001.

Criteria for exclusion of patients were uncontrolled infection, other autoimmune disease, pregnancy or lactation. From RNA transcripts, TCR beta CDR3 regions were amplified. TCR CDR3 underwent first-round RT-PCR with the HTBI primer set. A single record per CDR3 protein comes from TCRdb applying MiXCR to the multiplex PCR reads. The sample lists just under 750,000 distinct CDR3 sequences; approximately 40% were seen once. The J segment lost 6 bases and the V segment lost 10 bases, leaving 11 bases of the junction unmatched. In germline, CDR1 is ENHRY, CDR2 SYGVKD. This CDR3 has 15 residues. The chain combines TRBV10-3 with TRBJ2-2; TRBD1 agrees at 10 bases. This sequence originates from a woman aged 40 to 50 with Graves' hyperthyroidism. The specimen was blood. In DNA, the CDR3 is TGTGCCAGCAATCCGAGACAGGGGGCGGCCGGGGAGCTGTTTTTT. Encoded protein: CASNPRQGAAGELFF.